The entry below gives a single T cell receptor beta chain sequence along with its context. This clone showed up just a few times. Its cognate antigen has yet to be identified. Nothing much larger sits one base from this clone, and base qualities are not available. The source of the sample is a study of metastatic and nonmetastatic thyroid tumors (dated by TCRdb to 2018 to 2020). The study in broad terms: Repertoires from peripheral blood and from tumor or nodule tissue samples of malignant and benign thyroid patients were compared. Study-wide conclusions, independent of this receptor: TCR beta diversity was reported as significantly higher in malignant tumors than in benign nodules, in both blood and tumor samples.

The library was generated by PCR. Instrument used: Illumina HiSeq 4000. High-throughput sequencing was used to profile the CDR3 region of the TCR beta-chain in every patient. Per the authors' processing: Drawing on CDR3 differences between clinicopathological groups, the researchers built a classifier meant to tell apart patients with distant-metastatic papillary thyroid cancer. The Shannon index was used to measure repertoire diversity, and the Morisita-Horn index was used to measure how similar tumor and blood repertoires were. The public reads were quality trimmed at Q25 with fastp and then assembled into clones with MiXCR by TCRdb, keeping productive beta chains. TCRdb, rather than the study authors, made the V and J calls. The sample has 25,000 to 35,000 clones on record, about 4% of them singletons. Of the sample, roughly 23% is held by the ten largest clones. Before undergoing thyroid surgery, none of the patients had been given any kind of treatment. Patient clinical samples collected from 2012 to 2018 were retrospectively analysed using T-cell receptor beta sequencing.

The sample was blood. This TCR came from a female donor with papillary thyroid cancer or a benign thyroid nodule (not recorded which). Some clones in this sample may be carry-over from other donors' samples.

The CDR3 has the sequence CASRSGQETQYF. The DNA is as follows: TGTGCCAGCAGGTCGGGGCAAGAGACCCAGTACTTC. The chain uses TRBV6-1 and TRBJ2-5, and possibly TRBD2, on 5 matching bases. Spanning cysteine to phenylalanine, the CDR3 consists of 12 amino acids. Kept here is only the CDR3 DNA, which spans 36 bases and is read in frame from base 1. CDR1 MNHNS and CDR2 SASEGT were looked up in the germline V gene. V was cut back by 6 bases and J by 2 bases, leaving a gap of 7 bases between them.